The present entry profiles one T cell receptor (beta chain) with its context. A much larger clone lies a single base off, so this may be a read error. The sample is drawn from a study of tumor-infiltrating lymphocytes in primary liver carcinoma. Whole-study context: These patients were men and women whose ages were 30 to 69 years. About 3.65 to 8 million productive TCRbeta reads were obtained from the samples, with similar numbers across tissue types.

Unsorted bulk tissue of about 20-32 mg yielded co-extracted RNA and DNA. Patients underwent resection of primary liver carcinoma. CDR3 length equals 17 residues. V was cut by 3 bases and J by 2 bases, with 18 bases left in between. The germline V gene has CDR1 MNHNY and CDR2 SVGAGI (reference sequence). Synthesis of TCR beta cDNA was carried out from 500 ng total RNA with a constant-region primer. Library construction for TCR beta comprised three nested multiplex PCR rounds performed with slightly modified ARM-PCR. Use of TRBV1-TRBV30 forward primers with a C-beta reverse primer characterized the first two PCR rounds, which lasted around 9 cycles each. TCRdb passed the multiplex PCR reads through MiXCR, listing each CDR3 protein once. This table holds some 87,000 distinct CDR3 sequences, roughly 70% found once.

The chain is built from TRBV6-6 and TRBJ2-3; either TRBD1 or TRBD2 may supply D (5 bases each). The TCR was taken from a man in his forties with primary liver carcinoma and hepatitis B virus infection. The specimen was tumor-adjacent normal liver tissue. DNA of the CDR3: TGTGCCAGCAGTTATAAGGGGTCGACCGGGAACACAGATACGCAGTATTTT. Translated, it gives CASSYKGSTGNTDTQYF.